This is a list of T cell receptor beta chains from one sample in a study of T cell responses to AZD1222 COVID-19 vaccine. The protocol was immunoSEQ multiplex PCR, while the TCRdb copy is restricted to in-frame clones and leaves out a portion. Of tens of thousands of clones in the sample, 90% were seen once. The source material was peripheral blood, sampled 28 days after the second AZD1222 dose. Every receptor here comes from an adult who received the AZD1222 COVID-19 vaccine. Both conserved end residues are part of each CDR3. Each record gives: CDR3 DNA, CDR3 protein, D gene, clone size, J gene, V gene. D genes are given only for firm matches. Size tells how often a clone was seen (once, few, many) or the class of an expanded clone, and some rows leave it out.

TGTGCCAGCAGCCAAGAGCCCCTTAGCGGGGGGGGAGATACGCAGTATTTT CASSQEPLSGGGDTQYF TRBD2 once TRBJ2-3 TRBV4-2
TGTGCCAGCAGCTTGGAGGACAGGGGTTCAGGGACCCAGTACTTC CASSLEDRGSGTQYF TRBD1 NA TRBJ2-5 TRBV5-4
TGTGCCACCAGCAGAGCAACTCGGACGGGGGGGAGCGGAAACACCATATATTTT CATSRATRTGGSGNTIYF NA NA TRBJ1-3 TRBV15
TGTGCCAGTACGGGAGGGGCCGGTTCACCCCTCCACTTT CASTGGAGSPLHF NA NA TRBJ1-6 TRBV19
TGTGCCAGCAGTGAGGCAGGGGACTATGGCTACACCTTC CASSEAGDYGYTF NA NA TRBJ1-2 TRBV6-1
TGCGCCAGCAGGGACGGACAAAACACTGAAGCTTTCTTT CASRDGQNTEAFF NA NA TRBJ1-1 TRBV5-1
TGTGCCAGCTCAGAGACAGGGAACAACGAGCAGTACTTC CASSETGNNEQYF TRBD1 NA TRBJ2-7 TRBV18
TGTGCCAGCAGCTTGGTCCAGGCAGGCACCATATATTTT CASSLVQAGTIYF NA NA TRBJ1-3 TRBV5-8
TGTGCCAGCAGTGAAACGGCCCCAACTTACTCTGGAAACACCATATATTTT CASSETAPTYSGNTIYF NA NA TRBJ1-3 TRBV6-1
TGTGCCAGCAGCCGGGACACCAGCCGGGAGCAGTTCTTC CASSRDTSREQFF NA NA TRBJ2-1 TRBV3-1/TRBV3-2
TGTGCCAGCAGTTTGTTATTTTCCGGGACAGACTATGGCTACACCTTC CASSLLFSGTDYGYTF TRBD1 NA TRBJ1-2 TRBV28
TGTGCCACCAGCATTAGGCAGGGGGCCGCTGGAAACACCATATATTTT CATSIRQGAAGNTIYF TRBD1 NA TRBJ1-3 TRBV15
TGTGCCAGCAGTTCCCGGGACAGGGAAGATACGCAGTATTTT CASSSRDREDTQYF TRBD1 NA TRBJ2-3 TRBV6-5
TGTGCCTGGCGACAGGGTGCGGGAAACACCATATATTTT CAWRQGAGNTIYF TRBD1 NA TRBJ1-3 TRBV30
TGTGCCAGCAGCTTAGTGGGACAGTCCTCCTACGAGCAGTACTTC CASSLVGQSSYEQYF TRBD1 few TRBJ2-7 TRBV7-2
TGTGCCAGCAGTTTAAGACCAGGGTCTACAGATACGCAGTATTTT CASSLRPGSTDTQYF NA once TRBJ2-3 TRBV27
TGTGCCAGCAGCTCAAACACCGGGGAGCTGTTTTTT CASSSNTGELFF NA NA TRBJ2-2 TRBV11-1
TGTGCCAGCAGCGTAGGGGCGATCGTGTCCTACAATGAGCAGTTCTTC CASSVGAIVSYNEQFF NA NA TRBJ2-1 TRBV9
TGTGCCAGCAGCCAAGATGGAGGGGGTACCGGGGAGCTGTTTTTT CASSQDGGGTGELFF NA few TRBJ2-2 TRBV4-2
TGCAGCGTTCGGGACAGCGGGAATTCACCCCTCCACTTT CSVRDSGNSPLHF TRBD1 NA TRBJ1-6 TRBV29-1
TGTGCCAGCAGAGAAGGGACAGCTAAAAATTCACCCCTCCACTTT CASREGTAKNSPLHF TRBD1 NA TRBJ1-6 TRBV2
TGCGCCAGCAGCTTGAACAGGGGGCAAGGCGGGGAGCTGTTTTTT CASSLNRGQGGELFF TRBD1 NA TRBJ2-2 TRBV5-1
TGCAGTGCCACCCCAGGGGGCGCCCAGCATTTT CSATPGGAQHF TRBD1 NA TRBJ1-5 TRBV20-1
TGTGCCAGCAGTGACCCCGGCGAGCAGTACTTC CASSDPGEQYF NA NA TRBJ2-7 TRBV6-1
TGTGCCAGCAGTGGATCGGGACGGAGGGCCCTCATGAACACTGAAGCTTTCTTT CASSGSGRRALMNTEAFF NA NA TRBJ1-1 TRBV6-6
TGTGCCAGCAGCTTGGGGGCTAGCGGGGGCGCCGGGGAGCTGTTTTTT CASSLGASGGAGELFF TRBD2 NA TRBJ2-2 TRBV5-4
TGTGCTAGTGGTTTGGGACAGGGCGGTGGAAACACCATATATTTT CASGLGQGGGNTIYF TRBD1 few TRBJ1-3 TRBV12-5
TGTGCCATCACCGACAGGCCCTATAATTCACCCCTCCACTTT CAITDRPYNSPLHF NA NA TRBJ1-6 TRBV10-3
TGTGCCAGCAGCGAGACAGGGTACGATACAGATACGCAGTATTTT CASSETGYDTDTQYF TRBD1 NA TRBJ2-3 TRBV3-1/TRBV3-2
TGTGCCAGCAGTTCACCCCGGGAGGGAGCTTCTGAAGCTTTCTTT CASSSPREGASEAFF NA NA TRBJ1-1 TRBV27
TGCGCCAGCAGCGTCATCGGCCTGAACACTGAAGCTTTCTTT CASSVIGLNTEAFF NA NA TRBJ1-1 TRBV5-1
TGTGCCAGCAGCCAAGGTCTTAGGGGAGGGGGCTACACCTTC CASSQGLRGGGYTF NA NA TRBJ1-2 TRBV14
TGTGCCAGCATGAGGGGTGGATCTAATCAGCCCCAGCATTTT CASMRGGSNQPQHF NA NA TRBJ1-5 TRBV2
TGTGCCAGCACTGGGACTTCGAACACCGGGGAGCTGTTTTTT CASTGTSNTGELFF NA NA TRBJ2-2 TRBV19
TGTGCCAGCAGCTTGACTCTGGGGGGGGTAATCTTC CASSLTLGGVIF TRBD2 NA TRBJ2-1 TRBV5-8
TGTGCCAGCAGTGAAGCCAACACCATATATTTT CASSEANTIYF NA NA TRBJ1-3 TRBV6-1
TGTGCCAGCAGCTTGGTGGCCGGCTCTGGGGCCAACGTCCTGACTTTC CASSLVAGSGANVLTF NA NA TRBJ2-6 TRBV5-5
TGTGCCAGCAGCGTAGTGGTCGGGGAAGGCTACACCTTC CASSVVVGEGYTF NA NA TRBJ1-2 TRBV9
TGTGCCAGCAGCCAATTACCAGGGAGGGTTTCAAAAGGCTACACCTTC CASSQLPGRVSKGYTF NA once TRBJ1-2 TRBV3-1/TRBV3-2
TGCGCCAGCAGCGGGGGGGCAAGGGGCACCGGGGAGCTGTTTTTT CASSGGARGTGELFF NA NA TRBJ2-2 TRBV4-1
TGTGCCAGCAGCCAAGATTTTTCCGGGGGAAAGACCGGGGAGCTGTTTTTT CASSQDFSGGKTGELFF NA NA TRBJ2-2 TRBV3-1/TRBV3-2
TGTGCCAGTAGTAACCCGGGACTAGCGGGGCGCAATGAGCAGTTCTTC CASSNPGLAGRNEQFF TRBD2 NA TRBJ2-1 TRBV19
TGTGCCAGCAGCTTGGACAGGCCCCATAATTCACCCCTCCACTTT CASSLDRPHNSPLHF TRBD1 NA TRBJ1-6 TRBV7-2
TGTGCCAGCTCACCAGGGGCAGGAGATCAGCCCCAGCATTTT CASSPGAGDQPQHF NA NA TRBJ1-5 TRBV18
TGTGCCATCAGTGACGGGCGGGGGGGCATCTACGAGCAGTACTTC CAISDGRGGIYEQYF TRBD2 NA TRBJ2-7 TRBV10-3
TGTGCCGTGGGTGGGGATTGGGGTCCTGGCTACACCTTC CAVGGDWGPGYTF NA once TRBJ1-2 TRBV6-5
TGTGCCAGCAGCTCCCCGAAACAGGGAGCTAATGAAAAACTGTTTTTT CASSSPKQGANEKLFF NA NA TRBJ1-4 TRBV5-4
TGTGCCAGCAGCTTACGTACGGGGGCGCAAGAGACCCAGTACTTC CASSLRTGAQETQYF NA NA TRBJ2-5 TRBV7-9
TGTGCCAGCAGCGCCGACAGGGTGAGCAGTGGCTACACCTTC CASSADRVSSGYTF TRBD1 NA TRBJ1-2 TRBV6-4
TGTGCCAGCAGTCAACTACCAAGCGGGGCTAATGAAAAACTGTTTTTT CASSQLPSGANEKLFF NA NA TRBJ1-4 TRBV27
TGTGCCAGCAGACGCAGGGGCATCAACTATGGCTACACCTTC CASRRRGINYGYTF NA once TRBJ1-2 TRBV6-5
TGTGCCAGCAGCTTTCCCCTCGACAGGAAGGCCGACGGGGAGCTGTTTTTT CASSFPLDRKADGELFF NA NA TRBJ2-2 TRBV7-6
TGTGCCACCCTTAGGGCTACCCAGGAATGGGAGCAGTTCTTC CATLRATQEWEQFF NA NA TRBJ2-1 TRBV28